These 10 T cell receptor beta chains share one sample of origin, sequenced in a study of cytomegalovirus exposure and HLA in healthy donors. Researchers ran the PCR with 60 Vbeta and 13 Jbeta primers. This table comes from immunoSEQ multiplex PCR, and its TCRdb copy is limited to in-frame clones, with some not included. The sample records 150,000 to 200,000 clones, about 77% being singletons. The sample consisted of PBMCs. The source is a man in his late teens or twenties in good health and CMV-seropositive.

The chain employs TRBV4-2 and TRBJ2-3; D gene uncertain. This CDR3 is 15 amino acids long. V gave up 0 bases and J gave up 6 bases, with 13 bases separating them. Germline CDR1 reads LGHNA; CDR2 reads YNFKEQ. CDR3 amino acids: CASSQDNTSKDTQYF. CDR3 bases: TGTGCCAGCAGCCAAGATAATACTTCCAAGGATACGCAGTATTTT.

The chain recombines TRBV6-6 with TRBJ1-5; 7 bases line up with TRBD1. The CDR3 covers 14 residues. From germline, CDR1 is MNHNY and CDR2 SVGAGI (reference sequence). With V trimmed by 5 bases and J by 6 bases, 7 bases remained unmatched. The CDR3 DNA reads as TGTGCCAGCAGTACCAGACAGGGCCTTCAGCCCCAGCATTTT. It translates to CASSTRQGLQPQHF.

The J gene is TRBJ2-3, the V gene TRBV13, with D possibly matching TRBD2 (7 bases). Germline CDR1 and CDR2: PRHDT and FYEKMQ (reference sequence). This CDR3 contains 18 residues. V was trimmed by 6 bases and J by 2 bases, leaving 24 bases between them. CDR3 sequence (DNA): TGTGCCAGCAGGCGAGTGGGGGGGCTGATAGTAGTCACAGATACGCAGTATTTT. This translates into CASRRVGGLIVVTDTQYF.

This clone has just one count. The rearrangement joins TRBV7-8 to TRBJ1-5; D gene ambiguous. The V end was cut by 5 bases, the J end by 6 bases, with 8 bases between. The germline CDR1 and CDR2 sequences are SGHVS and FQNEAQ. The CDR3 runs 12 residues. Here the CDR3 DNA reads TGTGCCAGCAGCCCGAGTGGTCAGCCCCAGCATTTT. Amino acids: CASSPSGQPQHF.

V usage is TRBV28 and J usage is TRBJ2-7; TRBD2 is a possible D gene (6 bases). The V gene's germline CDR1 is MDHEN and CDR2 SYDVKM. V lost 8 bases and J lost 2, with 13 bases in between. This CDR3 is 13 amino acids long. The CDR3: CASVLGGAYEQYF. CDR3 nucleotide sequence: TGTGCCAGCGTGCTCGGGGGAGCCTACGAGCAGTACTTC.

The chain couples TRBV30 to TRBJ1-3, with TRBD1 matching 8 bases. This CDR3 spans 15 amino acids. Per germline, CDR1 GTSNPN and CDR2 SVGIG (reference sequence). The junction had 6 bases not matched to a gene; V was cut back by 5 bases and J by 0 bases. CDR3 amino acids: CAWVRTGRSGNTIYF. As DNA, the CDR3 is TGTGCCTGGGTTAGGACAGGGCGCTCTGGAAACACCATATATTTT.

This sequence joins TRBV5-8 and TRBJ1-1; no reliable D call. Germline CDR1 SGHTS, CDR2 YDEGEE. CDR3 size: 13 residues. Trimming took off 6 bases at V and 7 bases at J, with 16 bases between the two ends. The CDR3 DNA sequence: TGTGCCAGCATCACCAGGAGGGAGTTTGAAGCTTTCTTT. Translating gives CASITRREFEAFF.

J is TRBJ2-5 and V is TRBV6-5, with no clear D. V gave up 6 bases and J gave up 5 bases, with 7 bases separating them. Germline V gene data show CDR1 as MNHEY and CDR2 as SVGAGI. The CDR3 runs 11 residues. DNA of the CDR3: TGTGCCAGCAGCTCCGTGGAGACCCAGTACTTC. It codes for CASSSVETQYF.

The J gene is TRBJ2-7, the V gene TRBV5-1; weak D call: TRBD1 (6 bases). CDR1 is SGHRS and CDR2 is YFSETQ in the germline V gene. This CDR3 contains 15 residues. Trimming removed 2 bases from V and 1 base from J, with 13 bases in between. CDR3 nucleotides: TGCGCCAGCAGCTTCGGGGACACGGTTTCCTACGAGCAGTACTTC. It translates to CASSFGDTVSYEQYF.

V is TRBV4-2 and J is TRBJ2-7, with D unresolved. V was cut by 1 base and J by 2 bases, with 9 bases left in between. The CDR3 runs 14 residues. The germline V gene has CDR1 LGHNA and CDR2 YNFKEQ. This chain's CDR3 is CASSQAGRPYEQYF. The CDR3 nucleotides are TGTGCCAGCAGCCAAGCGGGTCGGCCCTACGAGCAGTACTTC.